This T cell receptor beta chain stems from a study of cytomegalovirus exposure and HLA in healthy donors. The PCR was carried out with 60 Vbeta primers and 13 Jbeta primers. Produced via immunoSEQ multiplex PCR; TCRdb's table is partial and in-frame only. The repertoire holds some 140,000 clones, with approximately 8.9% as singletons. Study results and limitations: As immune exposure information, only CMV serostatus was available.

Germline lookup yields CDR1 PRHDT and CDR2 FYEKMQ (reference sequence). V lost 0 bases to trimming and J lost 6 bases, with 8 bases between them. The CDR3 has 14 residues. Of note for this clone: Antigen: not known.

This receptor was taken from a woman in her thirties or forties in good health and CMV-seropositive. Sequenced sample: PBMCs. The chain couples TRBV13 to TRBJ1-4; D call uncertain. The CDR3 region is CASSLGAVDEKLFF. In DNA, the CDR3 is TGTGCCAGCAGCTTAGGGGCCGTCGATGAAAAACTGTTTTTT.